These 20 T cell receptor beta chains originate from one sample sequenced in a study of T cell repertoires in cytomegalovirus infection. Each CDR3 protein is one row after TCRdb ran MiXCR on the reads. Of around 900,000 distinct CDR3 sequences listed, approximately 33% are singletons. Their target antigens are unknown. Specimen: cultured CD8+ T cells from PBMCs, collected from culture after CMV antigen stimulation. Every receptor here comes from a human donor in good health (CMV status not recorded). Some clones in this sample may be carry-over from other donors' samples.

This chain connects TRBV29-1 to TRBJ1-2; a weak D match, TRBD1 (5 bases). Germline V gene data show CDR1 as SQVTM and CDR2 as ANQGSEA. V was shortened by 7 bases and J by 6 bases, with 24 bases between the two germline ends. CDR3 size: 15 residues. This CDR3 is CSGWKGTAISNGYTF. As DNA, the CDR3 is TGCAGCGGATGGAAGGGGACGGCCATATCGAATGGCTACACCTTC.

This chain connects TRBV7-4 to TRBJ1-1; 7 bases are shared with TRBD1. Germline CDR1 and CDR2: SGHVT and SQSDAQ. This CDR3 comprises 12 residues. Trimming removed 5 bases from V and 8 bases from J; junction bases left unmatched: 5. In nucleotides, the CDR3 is TGTGCCAGCAGCGTACAGGGGATAGAAGCTTTCTTT. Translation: CASSVQGIEAFF.

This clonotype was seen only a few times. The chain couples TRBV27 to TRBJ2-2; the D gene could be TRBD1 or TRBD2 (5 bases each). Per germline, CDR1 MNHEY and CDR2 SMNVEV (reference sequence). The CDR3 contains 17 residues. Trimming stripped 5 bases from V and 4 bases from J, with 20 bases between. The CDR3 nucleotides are TGTGCCAGCAGTCCCGTGAGGGTAAAAGGGGCCACCGGGGAGCTGTTTTTT. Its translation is CASSPVRVKGATGELFF.

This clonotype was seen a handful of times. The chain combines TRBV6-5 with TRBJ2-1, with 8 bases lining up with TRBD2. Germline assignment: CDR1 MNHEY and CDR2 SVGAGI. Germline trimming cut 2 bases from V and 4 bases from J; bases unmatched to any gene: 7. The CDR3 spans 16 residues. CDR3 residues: CASSYGFAGGYNEQFF. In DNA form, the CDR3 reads TGTGCCAGCAGTTACGGATTTGCGGGGGGTTACAATGAGCAGTTCTTC.

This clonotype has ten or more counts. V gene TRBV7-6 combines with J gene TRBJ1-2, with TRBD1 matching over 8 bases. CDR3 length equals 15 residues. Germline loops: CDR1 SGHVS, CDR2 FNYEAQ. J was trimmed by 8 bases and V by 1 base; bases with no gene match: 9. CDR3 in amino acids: CASSLELAGGRGYTF. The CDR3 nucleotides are TGTGCCAGCAGCTTAGAGTTGGCAGGGGGCAGAGGCTACACCTTC.

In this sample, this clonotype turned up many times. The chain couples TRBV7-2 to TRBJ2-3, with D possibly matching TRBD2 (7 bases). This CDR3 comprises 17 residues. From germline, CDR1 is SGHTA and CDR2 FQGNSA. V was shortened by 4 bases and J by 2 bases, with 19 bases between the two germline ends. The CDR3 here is CASSSPERGAYTDTQYF. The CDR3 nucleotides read TGTGCCAGCAGCTCCCCGGAACGGGGGGCCTACACAGATACGCAGTATTTT.

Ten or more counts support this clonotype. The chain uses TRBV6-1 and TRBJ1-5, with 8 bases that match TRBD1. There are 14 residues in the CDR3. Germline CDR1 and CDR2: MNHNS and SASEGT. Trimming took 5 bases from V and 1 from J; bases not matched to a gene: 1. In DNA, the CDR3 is TGTGCCAGCAGTCGGACAGGGAGCAATCAGCCCCAGCATTTT. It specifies CASSRTGSNQPQHF.

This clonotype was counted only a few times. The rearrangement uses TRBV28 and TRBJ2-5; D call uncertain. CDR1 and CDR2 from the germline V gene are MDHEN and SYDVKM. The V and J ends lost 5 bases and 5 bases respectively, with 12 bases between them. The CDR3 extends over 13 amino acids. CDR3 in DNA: TGTGCCAGCAGTGGCAGGTTCGGGGAGACCCAGTACTTC. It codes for CASSGRFGETQYF.

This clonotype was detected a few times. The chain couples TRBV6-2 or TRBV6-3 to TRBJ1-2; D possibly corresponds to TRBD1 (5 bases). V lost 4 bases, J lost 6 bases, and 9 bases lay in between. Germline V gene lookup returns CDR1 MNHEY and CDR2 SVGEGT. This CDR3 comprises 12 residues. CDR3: CASSSGGNGYTF. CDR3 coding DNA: TGTGCCAGCAGTTCCGGGGGAAATGGCTACACCTTC.

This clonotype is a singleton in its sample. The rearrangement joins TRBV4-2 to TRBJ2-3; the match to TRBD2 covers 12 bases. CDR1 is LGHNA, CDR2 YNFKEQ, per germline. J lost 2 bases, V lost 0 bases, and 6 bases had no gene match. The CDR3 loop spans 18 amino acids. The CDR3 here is CASSQELAGGHITDTQYF. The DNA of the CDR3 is TGTGCCAGCAGCCAAGAACTAGCGGGGGGCCATATCACAGATACGCAGTATTTT.

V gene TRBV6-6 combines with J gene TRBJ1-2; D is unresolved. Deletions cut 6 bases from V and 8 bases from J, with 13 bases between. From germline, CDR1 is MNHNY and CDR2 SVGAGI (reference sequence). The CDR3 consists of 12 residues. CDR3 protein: CASSKDSLGYTF. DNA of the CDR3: TGTGCCAGCAGCAAGGACTCTCTCGGCTACACCTTC.

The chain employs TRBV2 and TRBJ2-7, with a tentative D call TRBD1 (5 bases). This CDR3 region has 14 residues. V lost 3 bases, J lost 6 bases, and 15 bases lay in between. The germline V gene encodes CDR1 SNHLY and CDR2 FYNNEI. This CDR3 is CASSDLLRRGEQYV. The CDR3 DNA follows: TGTGCCAGCAGTGACCTTTTGAGAAGGGGCGAGCAGTACGTC.

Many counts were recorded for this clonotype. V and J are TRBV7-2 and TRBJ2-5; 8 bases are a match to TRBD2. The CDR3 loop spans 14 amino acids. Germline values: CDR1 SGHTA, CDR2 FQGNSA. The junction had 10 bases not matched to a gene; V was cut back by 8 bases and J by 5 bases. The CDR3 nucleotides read TGTGCCAGCGCATCCGGGGGGGGCAGGGAGACCCAGTACTTC. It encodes CASASGGGRETQYF.

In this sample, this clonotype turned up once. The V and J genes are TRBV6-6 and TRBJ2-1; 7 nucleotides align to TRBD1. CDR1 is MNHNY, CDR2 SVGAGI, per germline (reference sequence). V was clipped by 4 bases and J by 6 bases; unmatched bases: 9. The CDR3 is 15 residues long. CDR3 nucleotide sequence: TGTGCCAGCAGTTCTAACCCCGACAGGGTCAATGAGCAGTTCTTC. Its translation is CASSSNPDRVNEQFF.

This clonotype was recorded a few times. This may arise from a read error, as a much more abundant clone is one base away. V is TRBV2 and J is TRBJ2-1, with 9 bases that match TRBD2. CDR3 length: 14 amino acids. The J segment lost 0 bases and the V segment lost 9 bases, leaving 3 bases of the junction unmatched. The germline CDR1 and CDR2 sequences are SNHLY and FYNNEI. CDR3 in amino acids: CARSGGSSYNEQFF. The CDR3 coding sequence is TGTGCCAGGAGCGGGGGGAGCTCCTACAATGAGCAGTTCTTC.

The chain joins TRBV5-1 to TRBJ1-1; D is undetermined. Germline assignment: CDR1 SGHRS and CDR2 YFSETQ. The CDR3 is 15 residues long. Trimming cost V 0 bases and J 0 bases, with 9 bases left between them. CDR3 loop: CASSLVPSMNTEAFF. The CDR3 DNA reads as TGCGCCAGCAGCTTGGTTCCCTCAATGAACACTGAAGCTTTCTTT. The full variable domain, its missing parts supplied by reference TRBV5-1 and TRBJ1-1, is KAGVTQTPRYLIKTRGQQVTLSCSPISGHRSVSWYQQTPGQGLQFLFEYFSETQRNKGNFPGRFSGRQFSNSRSEMNVSTLELGDSALYLCASSLVPSMNTEAFFGQGTRLTVV.

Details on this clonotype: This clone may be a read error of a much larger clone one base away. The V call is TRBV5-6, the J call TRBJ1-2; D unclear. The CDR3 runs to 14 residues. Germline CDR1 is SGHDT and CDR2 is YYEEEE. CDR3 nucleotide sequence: TGTACCAGCAGCTCCGGAGGAGGGTTCTATGGCTACACCTTC. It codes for CTSSSGGGFYGYTF.

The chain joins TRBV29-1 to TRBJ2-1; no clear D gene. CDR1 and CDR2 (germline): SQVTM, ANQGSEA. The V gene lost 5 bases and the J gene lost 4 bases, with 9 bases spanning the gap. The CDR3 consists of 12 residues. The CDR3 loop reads CSVTWGYNEQFF. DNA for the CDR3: TGCAGCGTTACATGGGGTTACAATGAGCAGTTCTTC.

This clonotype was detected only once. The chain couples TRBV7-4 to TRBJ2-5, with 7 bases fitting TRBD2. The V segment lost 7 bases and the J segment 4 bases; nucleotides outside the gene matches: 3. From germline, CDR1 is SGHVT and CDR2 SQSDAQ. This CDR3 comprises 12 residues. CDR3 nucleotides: TGTGCCAGCAAAAGACTAGCAGAGACCCAGTACTTC. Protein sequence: CASKRLAETQYF.

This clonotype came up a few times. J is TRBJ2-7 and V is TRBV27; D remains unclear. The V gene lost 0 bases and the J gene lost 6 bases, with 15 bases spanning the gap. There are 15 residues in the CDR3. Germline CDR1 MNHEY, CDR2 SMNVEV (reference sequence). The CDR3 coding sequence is TGTGCCAGCAGTTTATCGGCTAATCAGGTTCCCGAGCAGTACTTC. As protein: CASSLSANQVPEQYF.